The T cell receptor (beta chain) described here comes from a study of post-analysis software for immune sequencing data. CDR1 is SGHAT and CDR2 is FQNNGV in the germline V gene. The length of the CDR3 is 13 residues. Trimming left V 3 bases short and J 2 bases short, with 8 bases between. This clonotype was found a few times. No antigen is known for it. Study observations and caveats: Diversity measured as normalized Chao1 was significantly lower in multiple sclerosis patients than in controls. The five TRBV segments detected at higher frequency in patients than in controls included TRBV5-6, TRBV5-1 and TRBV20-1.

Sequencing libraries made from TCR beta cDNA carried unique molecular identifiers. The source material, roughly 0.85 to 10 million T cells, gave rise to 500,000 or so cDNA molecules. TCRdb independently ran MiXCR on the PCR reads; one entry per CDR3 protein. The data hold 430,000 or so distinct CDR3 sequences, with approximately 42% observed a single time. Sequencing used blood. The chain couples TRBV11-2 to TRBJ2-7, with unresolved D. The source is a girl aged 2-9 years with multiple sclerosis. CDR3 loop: CASSFKPTYEQYF. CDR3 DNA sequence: TGTGCCAGCAGCTTCAAACCAACCTACGAGCAGTACTTC.